Presented here are 27 T cell receptor beta chains from one specimen sequenced in a study. Via MiXCR, TCRdb re-called the 5' RACE reads, giving one row per CDR3 protein. The sample includes approximately 10,000 distinct CDR3 sequences, 25% to 30% seen only once; the top ten take more than 2.5%. Treg sorting used a CD4+CD25+CD127-/low gate. Sample: Tregs sorted from blood. Every receptor here comes from a female donor with breast cancer.

By frequency in the sample, this clonotype is medium-sized. CDR3 sequence reads: CASSPPTGQGIREQFF. CDR3 sequence (DNA): TGTGCCAGCAGTCCACCTACGGGACAGGGGATTCGGGAGCAGTTCTTC. The chain joins TRBV12-3 or TRBV12-4 to TRBJ2-1; 10 nucleotides match TRBD1. The CDR3 runs to 16 residues. J lost 10 bases, V lost 5 bases, and 14 bases had no gene match.

About this clonotype: This CDR3 fails to terminate in the conserved phenylalanine or tryptophan, so it likely reflects a read error. The DNA is left out, because the CDR3 cannot be placed on it with certainty; the CDR3 is given as TCRdb lists it. The rearrangement uses TRBV21-1 and TRBJ1-5. TRBV21-1 is given as a pseudogene. The CDR3 sequence runs 13 residues, both termini included. CDR3 amino acids: CASSRQRNQPQHL.

This clonotype has more than one count but fewer than ten. A much larger clone lies a single base off, so this may be a read error. The chain recombines TRBV29-1 with TRBJ1-4, with D perhaps matching TRBD1 (5 bases). From germline, CDR1 is SQVTM and CDR2 ANQGSEA. The CDR3 contains 14 residues. The CDR3 nucleotides read TGCAGCGTTGAGGGGACTGCAACTGATGAAAAACTGTTTTTT. It specifies CSVEGTATDEKLFF.

Notes on this clonotype: Because the CDR3 is missing its conserved closing phenylalanine or tryptophan, this is likely a read error. The chain links TRBV15 to TRBJ2-1, with TRBD2 matching over 11 bases. This CDR3 contains 14 residues. Trimming took 5 bases from V and 12 from J; bases not matched to a gene: 9. Germline V lookup: CDR1 LNHNV, CDR2 YYDKDF (reference sequence). CDR3 protein: CATSPRGSGGGQFL. The CDR3 bases are TGTGCCACCAGCCCCCGGGGTAGCGGGGGGGGGCAGTTCCTC.

The chain recombines TRBV20-1 with TRBJ2-7, with 7 bases lining up with TRBD2. The CDR3 runs 16 residues. The V gene's germline CDR1 is DFQATT and CDR2 SNEGSKA (reference sequence). J gave up 4 bases and V 0 bases, and 12 bases lay outside the gene matches. The DNA of the CDR3 is TGCAGTGCTAGAGATCGCGCTAGCGGAGTACTATACGAGCAGTACTTC. Encoded protein: CSARDRASGVLYEQYF.

Details on this clonotype: This is likely a read error, given that the CDR3 carries no conserved phenylalanine or tryptophan at its end. This chain connects TRBV7-8 to TRBJ2-7, with TRBD1 identical over 7 bases. V was pared by 2 bases and J by 7 bases, with 11 bases of the junction left unmatched. Germline V gene data show CDR1 as SGHVS and CDR2 as FQNEAQ. The CDR3 length is 15 residues. CDR3 loop: CASSLRIAGGREQYL. In DNA, the CDR3 is TGTGCCAGCAGCTTACGTATTGCAGGGGGAAGGGAGCAGTACCTC.

For this clonotype: With a much larger clone just one base away, this may be a read error. The V call is TRBV9, the J call TRBJ2-7; D ambiguous. The CDR3 extends over 13 amino acids. Per germline, CDR1 SGDLS and CDR2 YYNGEE. The CDR3 loop is CASSVDESYELYF. CDR3 nucleotide sequence: TGTGCCAGCAGCGTAGATGAATCCTACGAGCTGTACTTC.

By sample share, this clonotype is medium-sized. The chain uses TRBV29-1 and TRBJ2-1; TRBD1 matches at 7 bases. The CDR3 has 12 residues. Germline V gene lookup returns CDR1 SQVTM and CDR2 ANQGSEA. Germline trimming cut 7 bases from V and 5 bases from J; bases unmatched to any gene: 5. The CDR3 region is CSAGTANNEQFF. The CDR3 bases are TGCAGCGCCGGGACAGCTAACAATGAGCAGTTCTTC.

This clonotype was counted ten times or more. J is TRBJ1-5 and V is TRBV20-1; 9 bases line up with TRBD1. V trimming: 0 bases; J trimming: 8 bases; junction bases outside the gene matches: 8. The CDR3 contains 15 residues. Germline values: CDR1 DFQATT, CDR2 SNEGSKA (reference sequence). The CDR3 sequence is CSARDRGTGLKPQHF. In nucleotides, the CDR3 is TGCAGTGCTAGAGATCGAGGGACAGGGTTGAAGCCCCAGCATTTT.

By share of the sample, this clonotype is medium-sized. The chain links TRBV15 to TRBJ1-5; possible D gene TRBD1, 6 bases. V was clipped by 0 bases and J by 7 bases, with 13 bases between them. The germline V gene encodes CDR1 LNHNV and CDR2 YYDKDF (reference sequence). The CDR3 is made up of 15 amino acids. The CDR3, as DNA: TGTGCCACCAGCAGAGATCAGGGGACGGGGCAGCCCCAGCATTTT. Translating it yields CATSRDQGTGQPQHF.

V is TRBV19 and J is TRBJ2-1, with 10 nucleotides matching TRBD2. V gave up 4 bases and J gave up 8 bases; unmatched junction bases: 8. The CDR3 loop spans 15 amino acids. From germline, CDR1 is LNHDA and CDR2 SQIVND (reference sequence). The CDR3 DNA reads as TGTGCCAGTAGTACCAAGCGGGAGGGCCACGATGAGCAGTTCTTC. Translated: CASSTKREGHDEQFF.

Notes on this clonotype: A much bigger clone sits one base away, suggesting this may be a read error. The CDR3 sequence: CGSSVGEHLGNQPQHF. CDR3 bases: TGTGGCAGCAGCGTTGGGGAACACTTAGGCAATCAGCCCCAGCATTTT. The chain is built from TRBV9 and TRBJ1-5; D call uncertain. The length of the CDR3 is 16 residues. Germline V gives CDR1 SGDLS, CDR2 YYNGEE. The complete variable domain, with remaining parts taken from reference TRBV9 and TRBJ1-5, reads DSGVTQTPKHLITATGQRVTLRCSPRSGDLSVYWYQQSLDQGLQFLIQYYNGEERAKGNILERFSAQQFPDLHSELNLSSLELGDSALYFCGSSVGEHLGNQPQHFGDGTRLSIL.

In its sample, this clonotype was seen many times. In DNA form, the CDR3 reads TGCAGTGCAAGTTCACGGGGACAGGGGCGAGGGACCACAGATACGCAGTATTTT. This sequence encodes CSASSRGQGRGTTDTQYF. The chain recombines TRBV20-1 with TRBJ2-3, with TRBD1 matching over 10 bases. The CDR3 length is 18 residues. The V gene end was trimmed by 6 bases and the J gene end by 2 bases; junction bases not matched to a gene: 17. CDR1 is DFQATT, CDR2 SNEGSKA, per germline (reference sequence).

This clonotype is medium-sized (0.01 to 0.1%) within its sample. The chain couples TRBV10-3 to TRBJ2-1; D is undetermined. The length of the CDR3 is 15 residues. The germline gives CDR1 ENHRY, CDR2 SYGVKD. The V end lost 3 bases, the J end lost 4 bases, and 13 bases lay between the germline ends. The chain's CDR3 is CAISEVGSKYNEQFF. The CDR3, as DNA: TGTGCCATCAGTGAAGTCGGCAGTAAGTACAATGAGCAGTTCTTC.

This clonotype showed up many times. V and J are TRBV29-1 and TRBJ2-1; D is ambiguous. Germline CDR1 and CDR2: SQVTM and ANQGSEA. The CDR3 is 15 amino acids. The CDR3 loop reads CSDQPTQALYNEQFF. Here the CDR3 DNA reads TGCAGTGACCAACCGACCCAGGCCCTCTACAATGAGCAGTTCTTC.

The sample holds a few counts of this clonotype. A read error may be the cause here, since a much bigger clone is one base away. The rearrangement uses TRBV11-3 and TRBJ2-1; D perhaps matches TRBD2 (6 bases). The length of the CDR3 is 15 residues. Germline V gives CDR1 SGHNT, CDR2 YENEEA. CDR3 sequence reads: CASSVDPGGTNEQFF. CDR3 DNA: TGTGCCAGCAGCGTAGACCCGGGCGGGACCAATGAGCAGTTCTTC.

This clonotype was seen only once. This chain connects TRBV4-1 to TRBJ1-1, with D unclear. The CDR3 contains 15 residues. Trimming left V 0 bases short and J 2 bases short, with 10 bases between. Germline assignment: CDR1 MGHRA and CDR2 YSYEKL. CDR3 DNA: TGCGCCAGCAGCCAAGAGCCAGCGGGAAACACTGAAGCTTTCTTT. Residues: CASSQEPAGNTEAFF.

This clonotype was seen many times. This rearrangement joins TRBV9 to TRBJ2-2; perhaps TRBD2 as D (5 bases). Germline loops: CDR1 SGDLS, CDR2 YYNGEE. The CDR3 covers 16 residues. V gave up 0 bases and J gave up 0 bases, with 9 bases separating them. The CDR3 loop is CASSVVGNANTGELFF. In DNA, the CDR3 is TGTGCCAGCAGCGTAGTCGGGAACGCGAACACCGGGGAGCTGTTTTTT.

This clonotype is judged medium-sized. This rearrangement joins TRBV12-3 or TRBV12-4 to TRBJ1-1; a weak D match, TRBD1 (6 bases). The CDR3 is 13 residues long. The V and J ends lost 6 bases and 1 base respectively, with 9 bases between them. DNA for the CDR3: TGTGCCAGCAGCCGGACAGAGAACACTGAAGCTTTCTTT. Its protein is CASSRTENTEAFF.

Details on this clonotype: This may come from a read error, since a much larger clone is one base off. J is TRBJ2-1 and V is TRBV6-1, with 7 bases that match TRBD1. This CDR3 has 13 amino acids. The germline V gene encodes CDR1 MNHNS and CDR2 SASEGT. In DNA form, the CDR3 reads TGTGCCAGCAGAAACAGGGGTGGGGATGAGCAGTCCTTC. Translated, it gives CASRNRGGDEQSF.

V and J are TRBV7-9 and TRBJ2-7; D is ambiguous. The CDR3 contains 13 residues. Trimming removed 5 bases at V and 0 bases at J, with 8 bases between. The germline gives CDR1 SEHNR, CDR2 FQNEAQ (reference sequence). CDR3 bases: TGTGCCAGCAGCACGACTCTCTCCTACGAGCAGTACTTC. This sequence encodes CASSTTLSYEQYF.

Points on this clonotype: The junction differs from germline at one of its ends, possibly a read error. The rearrangement links TRBV19 to TRBJ1-3, with D uncertain. The CDR3 covers 15 residues. Germline V gives CDR1 LNHDA, CDR2 SQIVND (reference sequence). CDR3 protein: CATGLGIISGSTIYF. The DNA of the CDR3 is TGTGCCACAGGACTGGGGATCATCTCTGGAAGCACCATATATTTT.

Concerning this clonotype: One junction end does not reproduce the germline sequence, and a read error may be involved. The chain combines TRBV24-1 with TRBJ2-1; 8 bases are shared with TRBD2. CDR3 length: 16 amino acids. Germline V gene data show CDR1 as KGHDR and CDR2 as SFDVKD. The CDR3: CATSDFQAGVSNERFF. CDR3 bases: TGTGCCACTAGTGATTTTCAAGCGGGAGTATCCAATGAGCGGTTCTTC.

A word on this clonotype: A much larger clone is a single base away; this may be a read error. This chain joins TRBV29-1 and TRBJ2-1; D ambiguous. The CDR3 extends over 13 amino acids. Germline V lookup: CDR1 SQVTM, CDR2 ANQGSEA. Trimming stripped 3 bases from V and 0 bases from J, with 6 bases between. This CDR3 reads CSVDLFSYNEQFF. CDR3 in DNA: TGCAGCGTTGACCTGTTCTCCTACAATGAGCAGTTCTTC.

This clonotype was seen more than once but under ten times. J is TRBJ2-7 and V is TRBV6-6; no reliable D call. The CDR3 sequence is 12 residues long. CDR1 is MNHNY, CDR2 SVGAGI, per germline (reference sequence). Trimming cost V 3 bases and J 6 bases, with 9 bases left between them. CDR3 residues: CASSYLGTEQYF. The CDR3 bases are TGTGCCAGCAGTTATTTGGGAACCGAGCAGTACTTC.

This clonotype has a count of ten or more. The J gene is TRBJ2-1, the V gene TRBV5-6; perhaps TRBD2 as D (5 bases). V was shortened by 4 bases and J by 0 bases, with 14 bases between the two germline ends. There are 16 residues in the CDR3. In germline, CDR1 is SGHDT, CDR2 YYEEEE. The CDR3 is CASSPFPGFSYNEQFF. In DNA form, the CDR3 reads TGTGCCAGCAGCCCCTTCCCGGGGTTCTCCTACAATGAGCAGTTCTTC.

As for this clonotype: One end of the junction fails to match germline, which may point to a read error. The chain links TRBV20-1 to TRBJ1-2; the D is unclear. CDR3 size: 12 residues. CDR1 DFQATT and CDR2 SNEGSKA come from the germline V gene (reference sequence). The CDR3 nucleotides read TGCAGCGCTAGGGCGTGGTACTATGGCTACACCTTC. Amino acids: CSARAWYYGYTF.